This TCR beta chain was sequenced in a study of blood T cell repertoires in COVID-19. Turning to the study itself: The samples span acute and convalescent COVID-19 from the United States, Italy and Spain.

Libraries were prepared by immunoSEQ multiplex PCR; TCRdb keeps only in-frame clonotypes and omits some of them. The table lists around 65,000 clones, roughly 93% of them singletons. The CDR3 runs 13 residues. Germline V lookup: CDR1 LNHDA, CDR2 SQIVND (reference sequence). Trimming removed 6 bases from V and 8 bases from J; junction bases left unmatched: 4. The origin of this receptor is a human donor in a cohort sampled during active COVID-19. The V gene is TRBV19, the J gene TRBJ1-5, with TRBD1 identical over 10 bases. Sample: peripheral blood. The DNA of the CDR3 is TGTGCCAGTAGGGACAGGGGGGTTAAGCCCCAGCATTTT. Translated: CASRDRGVKPQHF.